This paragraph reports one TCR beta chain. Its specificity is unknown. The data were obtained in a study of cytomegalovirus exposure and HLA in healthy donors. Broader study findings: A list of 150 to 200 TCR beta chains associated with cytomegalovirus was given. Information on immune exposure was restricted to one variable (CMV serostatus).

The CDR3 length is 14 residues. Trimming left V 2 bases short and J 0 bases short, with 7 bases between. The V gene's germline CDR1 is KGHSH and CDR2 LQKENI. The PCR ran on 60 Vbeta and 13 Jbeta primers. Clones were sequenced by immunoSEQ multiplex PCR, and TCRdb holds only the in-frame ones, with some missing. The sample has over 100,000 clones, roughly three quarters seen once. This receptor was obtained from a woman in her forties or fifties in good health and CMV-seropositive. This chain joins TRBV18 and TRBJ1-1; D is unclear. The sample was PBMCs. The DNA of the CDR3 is TGTGCCAGCTCACCAGAGGGTTTGAACACTGAAGCTTTCTTT. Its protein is CASSPEGLNTEAFF.